This T cell receptor beta chain was sequenced during a study of T cells after yellow fever vaccination. Regarding the study as a whole: Re-detected after boosting: most primary clones, more than 95% of CD4 and over 80% of CD8. Relatively few clonotypes were ones that appeared in both CD4 and CD8 compartments.

The TCR cDNA carried a universal primer site and UMIs from 5'RACE template switching. In TCRdb, the 5' RACE reads were re-called with MiXCR into one record per CDR3 protein. In the table there are some 560,000 distinct CDR3 sequences, about a sixth of which are singletons. The CDR3 runs to 17 residues. Germline V lookup: CDR1 MGHRA, CDR2 YSYEKL. V was clipped by 2 bases and J by 2 bases, with 16 bases between them. Comment on this clonotype: Its antigen is unknown.

The material was PBMCs, obtained more than 4 days after the first yellow fever vaccination. The sequence derives from a man in his late teens or twenties who received the YFV17D yellow fever vaccine. The V call is TRBV4-1, the J call TRBJ2-1; possible D gene TRBD2, 7 bases. DNA for the CDR3: TGCGCCAGCAGCCAAACTGGGGGGGGGGGCCCCTACAATGAGCAGTTCTTC. Translating it yields CASSQTGGGGPYNEQFF.